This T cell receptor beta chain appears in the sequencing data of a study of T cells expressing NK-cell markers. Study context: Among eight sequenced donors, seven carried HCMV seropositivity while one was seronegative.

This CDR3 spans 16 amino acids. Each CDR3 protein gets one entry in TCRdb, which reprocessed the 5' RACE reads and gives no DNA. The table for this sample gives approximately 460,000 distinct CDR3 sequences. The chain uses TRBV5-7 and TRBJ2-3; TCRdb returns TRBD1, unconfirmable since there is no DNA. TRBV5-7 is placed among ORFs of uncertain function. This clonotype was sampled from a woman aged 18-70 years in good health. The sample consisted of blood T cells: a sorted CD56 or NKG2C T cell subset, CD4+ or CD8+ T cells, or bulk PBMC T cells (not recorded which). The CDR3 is CASSPRQGNPTDTQYF.